The count of the clone carrying this T cell receptor (beta chain) is one. The data are from a study of cytomegalovirus exposure and HLA in healthy donors. Researchers ran the PCR with 60 Vbeta and 13 Jbeta primers. Only in-frame clones appear in the TCRdb table, and some are missing; sequencing was by immunoSEQ multiplex PCR. The table shows 130,000 to 150,000 clones, with less than 85% occurring only once. Trimming took off 4 bases at V and 0 bases at J, with 19 bases between the two ends. CDR3 length: 17 residues. Looked up from germline, CDR1 is SGHTS and CDR2 is YDEGEE. The source is a man between 18 and 35 years old in good health and CMV-seropositive. Sequencing was carried out using PBMCs. The V and J genes are TRBV5-8 and TRBJ1-1; unclear D gene. In DNA form, the CDR3 reads TGTGCCAGCAGCCGCTATGACACGAACCACTTGAACACTGAAGCTTTCTTT. Protein sequence: CASSRYDTNHLNTEAFF.